Listed here are 31 T cell receptor beta chains from one sample, sequenced in a study of blood T cell repertoires in COVID-19. TCRdb's table, derived via immunoSEQ multiplex PCR, lists solely in-frame clones and lacks some. Altogether tens of thousands of clones are present, about 91% being singletons, with the ten largest covering less than 9%. What was sequenced was peripheral blood. Receptors were obtained from an elderly woman with acute or convalescent COVID-19.

The chain uses TRBV9 and TRBJ2-1, with TRBD2 identical over 7 bases. This CDR3 has 14 amino acids. Trimming took 3 bases from V and 8 from J; bases not matched to a gene: 8. Germline values: CDR1 SGDLS, CDR2 YYNGEE. CDR3 sequence (DNA): TGTGCCAGCAGCGCAGGACTAGGTGTGGATGAGCAGTTCTTC. It is translated as CASSAGLGVDEQFF.

The chain employs TRBV5-6 and TRBJ2-3; perhaps TRBD1 as D (5 bases). This CDR3 is built from 12 residues. Germline lookup yields CDR1 SGHDT and CDR2 YYEEEE. The V gene lost 4 bases and the J gene lost 5 bases, with 8 bases spanning the gap. The DNA of the CDR3 is TGTGCCAGCAGCATTAGGGGAGATACGCAGTATTTT. This sequence encodes CASSIRGDTQYF.

This chain links TRBV5-1 with TRBJ2-2; D may be TRBD2 (5 bases). CDR3 size: 13 residues. Germline CDR1 SGHRS, CDR2 YFSETQ. The ends were cut back, 3 bases at V and 7 bases at J, with 10 bases in the middle. DNA of the CDR3: TGCGCCAGCAGCTCCCTAGCTAGCGGGGAGCTGTTTTTT. This codes for CASSSLASGELFF.

CDR3 sequence reads: CASSLEILSSYNEQFF. The CDR3 bases are TGTGCCAGCAGCTTGGAGATACTAAGCTCCTACAATGAGCAGTTCTTC. V usage is TRBV5-8 and J usage is TRBJ2-1, with D hard to call. The CDR3 is 16 amino acids. The V end was cut by 0 bases, the J end by 0 bases, with 10 bases between. Germline-derived CDR1 and CDR2 are SGHTS and YDEGEE.

This chain links TRBV6-5 with TRBJ2-5, with 8 positions matching TRBD2. Germline CDR1 and CDR2: MNHEY and SVGAGI. The CDR3 consists of 14 residues. V shed 7 bases, J shed 5 bases, and the junction held 9 bases outside the gene matches. This CDR3 is CASTSGGAWETQYF. CDR3 nucleotide sequence: TGTGCCAGCACCTCCGGGGGGGCATGGGAGACCCAGTACTTC.

The chain combines TRBV6-5 with TRBJ2-7; 8 positions agree with TRBD1. CDR1 and CDR2 (germline): MNHEY, SVGAGI. The CDR3 loop spans 14 amino acids. DNA for the CDR3: TGTGGCACCCAAGAGGGACAGGACTCCTACGAGCAGTACTTC. Its translation is CGTQEGQDSYEQYF.

The rearrangement joins TRBV27 to TRBJ2-5; TRBD2 matches 8 bases. The CDR3 loop spans 16 amino acids. Germline CDR1 MNHEY, CDR2 SMNVEV (reference sequence). V lost 1 base and J lost 5; bases outside the gene matches: 9. Here the CDR3 reads CASSLYSGGLQETQYF. The CDR3 DNA sequence: TGTGCCAGCAGTTTATACAGCGGGGGCCTCCAGGAGACCCAGTACTTC.

This clone was seen only once. The chain joins TRBV2 to TRBJ2-3, with D possibly matching TRBD1 (5 bases). Between the trimmed V and J ends, which lost 10 bases and 3 bases, there was a span of 17 bases. Looked up from germline, CDR1 is SNHLY and CDR2 is FYNNEI. This CDR3 contains 14 residues. CDR3: CATQWGPGTDTQYF. CDR3 nucleotides: TGTGCCACCCAATGGGGCCCTGGGACAGATACGCAGTATTTT.

J is TRBJ1-1 and V is TRBV7-2; D uncertain. This CDR3 is 13 amino acids long. Trimming cost V 4 bases and J 1 base, with 7 bases left between them. The germline V gene has CDR1 SGHTA and CDR2 FQGNSA. The CDR3 loop reads CASSSYPNTEAFF. CDR3 bases: TGTGCCAGCAGCTCCTACCCGAACACTGAAGCTTTCTTT. The whole variable domain, remainder taken from reference TRBV7-2 and TRBJ1-1, is GAGVSQSPSNKVTEKGKDVELRCDPISGHTALYWYRQSLGQGLEFLIYFQGNSAPDKSGLPSDRFSAERTGGSVSTLTIQRTQQEDSAVYLCASSSYPNTEAFFGQGTRLTVV.

The V call is TRBV7-8, the J call TRBJ1-2, with D perhaps TRBD1 (6 bases). This CDR3 contains 15 residues. V was pared by 5 bases and J by 0 bases, with 13 bases between. Germline V gene sequence: CDR1 SGHVS, CDR2 FQNEAQ. The CDR3 sequence: CASSLVTGANYGYTF. CDR3 coding DNA: TGTGCCAGCAGCCTGGTGACAGGAGCTAACTATGGCTACACCTTC. Based on the CDR3 plus reference TRBV7-8 and TRBJ1-2, the full variable domain is GAGVSQSPRYKVAKRGQDVALRCDPISGHVSLFWYQQALGQGPEFLTYFQNEAQLDKSGLPSDRFFAERPEGSVSTLKIQRTQQEDSAVYLCASSLVTGANYGYTFGSGTRLTVV.

This chain links TRBV5-6 with TRBJ1-1; D perhaps matches TRBD1 (6 bases). This CDR3 spans 16 amino acids. Trimming pared 0 bases from V and 1 base from J, leaving 13 bases between. Germline V CDR1 and CDR2: SGHDT, YYEEEE. The CDR3 reads CASSLGAGASNTEAFF. For the CDR3, the DNA is TGTGCCAGCAGCTTGGGTGCGGGGGCCTCGAACACTGAAGCTTTCTTT.

The J gene is TRBJ2-3, the V gene TRBV7-2; D unresolved. Germline values: CDR1 SGHTA, CDR2 FQGNSA. This CDR3 contains 15 residues. V lost 1 base and J lost 5, with 13 bases in between. The CDR3 sequence is CASSLDPPPGDTQYF. For the CDR3, the DNA is TGTGCCAGCAGCTTAGATCCGCCACCCGGAGATACGCAGTATTTT.

The chain recombines TRBV20-1 with TRBJ2-3; 11 bases line up with TRBD2. This CDR3 contains 15 residues. The V and J ends lost 3 bases and 5 bases, in that order; junction bases with no gene match: 7. Germline-derived CDR1 and CDR2 are DFQATT and SNEGSKA (reference sequence). CDR3 coding DNA: TGCAGTGCTAGTACTAGCGGGGGACGTAAAGATACGCAGTATTTT. This gives the protein CSASTSGGRKDTQYF.

The CDR3 region has the DNA TGCGCCAGCAGCGGGACAGGAAACTATGGCTACACCTTC. Protein sequence: CASSGTGNYGYTF. The chain combines TRBV5-1 with TRBJ1-2, with 8 bases lining up with TRBD1. CDR3 size: 13 residues. In germline, CDR1 is SGHRS, CDR2 YFSETQ. V lost 4 bases to trimming and J lost 2 bases; unmatched junction nucleotides: 1.

About this clone: In the same sample, other DNA sequences code for this CDR3. The chain combines TRBV5-4 with TRBJ1-2, with 9 positions matching TRBD1. The CDR3 length is 15 residues. Germline trimming cut 0 bases from V and 3 bases from J; bases unmatched to any gene: 3. The V gene's germline CDR1 is SGHNT and CDR2 YYREEE (reference sequence). The CDR3 nucleotides are TGTGCCAGCAGCTTGGGACAGGGGGGTTACTATGGCTACACCTTC. Its protein is CASSLGQGGYYGYTF.

CDR3 sequence: CASSLPLTGNTGELFF. CDR3 DNA: TGCGCCAGCAGTTTACCTTTGACAGGGAACACCGGGGAGCTGTTTTTT. The chain employs TRBV5-1 and TRBJ2-2; weak D call: TRBD1 (6 bases). Trimming took 5 bases from V and 1 from J, leaving 15 bases between them. This CDR3 spans 16 amino acids. Germline V lookup: CDR1 SGHRS, CDR2 YFSETQ.

The chain uses TRBV5-6 and TRBJ2-1, with D possibly matching TRBD1 (5 bases). Trimming shortened V by 2 bases and J by 7 bases, and 19 bases separated the two germline ends. The CDR3 is 16 residues long. In germline, CDR1 is SGHDT, CDR2 YYEEEE. CDR3 region: CASSLRDSLYINEQFF. In DNA, the CDR3 is TGTGCCAGCAGCTTAAGAGACAGCTTATACATTAATGAGCAGTTCTTC.

V gene TRBV18 combines with J gene TRBJ1-1, with a weak D call TRBD1 (6 bases). The germline CDR1 and CDR2 sequences are KGHSH and LQKENI. The length of the CDR3 is 12 residues. Trimming removed 6 bases from V and 4 bases from J, with 9 bases in between. Here the CDR3 DNA reads TGTGCCAGCTCGGCCAGGGGCACTGAAGCTTTCTTT. Translating gives CASSARGTEAFF.

The gene calls are TRBV5-1 and TRBJ1-3, with D unresolved. The CDR3 consists of 14 residues. Germline-derived CDR1 and CDR2 are SGHRS and YFSETQ. V was pared by 4 bases and J by 1 base, with 9 bases between. The CDR3 nucleotides are TGCGCCAGCAGCGAGAATATGTCTGGAAACACCATATATTTT. Its protein is CASSENMSGNTIYF.

The CDR3 coding sequence is TGCAGCGTTGGGGGGCGGGCGGAAAAACTGTTTTTT. Amino acids: CSVGGRAEKLFF. The chain links TRBV29-1 to TRBJ1-4; the D gene is possibly TRBD1 (6 bases). CDR3 length equals 12 residues. The ends were cut back, 4 bases at V and 8 bases at J, with 11 bases in the middle. Germline V CDR1 and CDR2: SQVTM, ANQGSEA.

The chain is built from TRBV21-1 and TRBJ2-5; the table's TRBD1 call for D was not verified on the DNA. TRBV21-1 is labeled a pseudogene. The CDR3 runs 13 residues. For the CDR3, the DNA is TGTGCCAGCTTACCAGGGATCATAGAGACCCAGTACTTC. Protein: CASLPGIIETQYF.

V and J are TRBV7-9 and TRBJ1-1, with D possibly TRBD1 on 5 matching bases. This CDR3 region has 14 residues. CDR1 and CDR2 (germline): SEHNR, FQNEAQ (reference sequence). Trimming shortened V by 5 bases and J by 4 bases, and 14 bases separated the two germline ends. CDR3 nucleotide sequence: TGTGCCAGCAGCCGCCCAGGGCCCCGCACTGAAGCTTTCTTT. Translated, it gives CASSRPGPRTEAFF.

The CDR3 nucleotides read TGTGCCAGCAGCTTAGATCGACTGCAAGAGACCCAGTACTTC. Translated: CASSLDRLQETQYF. V usage is TRBV11-2 and J usage is TRBJ2-5; D not certain. V was cut by 0 bases and J by 2 bases, with 7 bases left in between. The CDR3 totals 14 residues. CDR1 SGHAT and CDR2 FQNNGV come from the germline V gene.

J is TRBJ2-3 and V is TRBV5-1, with D perhaps matching TRBD1 (6 bases). Between the trimmed V and J ends, which lost 6 bases and 1 base, there was a span of 15 bases. Per the germline V gene, CDR1 is SGHRS and CDR2 is YFSETQ. The CDR3 has 15 residues. CDR3 DNA sequence: TGCGCCAGCACCTTAGGGGGAGACCGCACAGATACGCAGTATTTT. Amino acids: CASTLGGDRTDTQYF.

The gene calls are TRBV6-2 or TRBV6-3 and TRBJ2-2; 7 nucleotides match TRBD1. The V gene end was trimmed by 4 bases and the J gene end by 2 bases; junction bases not matched to a gene: 7. This CDR3 spans 16 amino acids. CDR1 and CDR2 from the germline V gene are MNHEY and SVGEGT. The CDR3: CASSFYRGANTGELFF. The CDR3 coding sequence is TGTGCCAGCAGTTTTTACAGGGGAGCCAACACCGGGGAGCTGTTTTTT.

This chain joins TRBV2 and TRBJ2-7; weak D call: TRBD1 (5 bases). The CDR3 totals 13 residues. The germline V gene has CDR1 SNHLY and CDR2 FYNNEI. V lost 7 bases to trimming and J lost 2 bases, with 12 bases between them. CDR3 sequence: CASIDQGPYEQYF. The CDR3, as DNA: TGTGCCAGCATTGACCAGGGTCCCTACGAGCAGTACTTC.

In DNA form, the CDR3 reads TGTGCCAGCAGCCCCTGGTCAGGGAAATACACTGAAGCTTTCTTT. Translated: CASSPWSGKYTEAFF. J is TRBJ1-1 and V is TRBV13; maybe TRBD1 (5 bases). Germline-derived CDR1 and CDR2 are PRHDT and FYEKMQ (reference sequence). The germline V and J ends were trimmed by 5 bases and 3 bases, with 16 bases remaining between them. CDR3 size: 15 residues.

CDR3 nucleotides: TGTGCCAGTCCGGGGCCCCGGGACTACTACGAGCAGTACTTC. This encodes CASPGPRDYYEQYF. J is TRBJ2-7 and V is TRBV6-5; 7 positions match TRBD2. The germline V gene has CDR1 MNHEY and CDR2 SVGAGI. V shed 9 bases and J 3 bases; nucleotides not matched to a gene: 11. This CDR3 has 14 residues.

J is TRBJ2-6 and V is TRBV5-4, with 7 positions matching TRBD2. Per the germline V gene, CDR1 is SGHNT and CDR2 is YYREEE (reference sequence). This CDR3 comprises 18 residues. The J segment lost 1 base and the V segment lost 1 base, leaving 8 bases of the junction unmatched. CDR3 amino acids: CASSLRGLIISGANVLTF. The CDR3 DNA reads as TGTGCCAGCAGCTTGAGGGGACTAATTATATCTGGGGCCAACGTCCTGACTTTC.

The V call is TRBV25-1, the J call TRBJ2-7; TRBD2 matches 9 bases. In germline, CDR1 is MGHDK, CDR2 SYGVNS. V shed 3 bases, J shed 2 bases, and the junction held 2 bases outside the gene matches. There are 14 residues in the CDR3. CDR3 sequence reads: CASSDAGGPYEQYF. DNA of the CDR3: TGTGCCAGCAGTGACGCGGGGGGGCCCTACGAGCAGTACTTC.

V is TRBV11-2 and J is TRBJ1-1; 8 positions match TRBD1. Trimming took 5 bases from V and 8 from J; bases not matched to a gene: 13. The CDR3 totals 15 residues. Per germline, CDR1 SGHAT and CDR2 FQNNGV. The CDR3 coding sequence is TGTGCCAGCAGCAAGGACAGGGTCCGAAGTACCGAAGCTTTCTTT. Residues: CASSKDRVRSTEAFF.